The source of this T cell receptor beta chain is a study of beta chain features in type 1 diabetes. Study-wide results and limits: Researchers report that Type 1 diabetes patients had moderately but significantly shorter TCRB CDR3s across all four CD4+ subsets.

All of the isolated RNA was reverse transcribed, so expressed TCRB transcripts were sequenced. The table came from immunoSEQ multiplex PCR; TCRdb's copy has only in-frame clones and leaves some out. The sample records around 130,000 clones, about 17% being singletons. Concerning this clone itself: Its target is unknown.

CDR1 is MDHEN and CDR2 is SYDVKM in the germline V gene. V lost 2 bases and J 6 bases, leaving 17 bases between the germline ends. The CDR3 has 15 residues. Staining for CD45RO/CCR7/CD25/CD127/CD95/CD27 allowed sorting of CD4+ naive, central memory, regulatory and stem cell-like memory cells. Sequenced material: central memory CD4+ T cells from blood. This clonotype originated in a man aged 30 to 39 with type 1 diabetes. J is TRBJ2-7 and V is TRBV28, with a weak D call TRBD2 (6 bases). CDR3 sequence: CASSLGGALRSEQYF. The CDR3, as DNA: TGTGCCAGCAGTTTAGGAGGGGCTCTGAGGTCCGAGCAGTACTTC.